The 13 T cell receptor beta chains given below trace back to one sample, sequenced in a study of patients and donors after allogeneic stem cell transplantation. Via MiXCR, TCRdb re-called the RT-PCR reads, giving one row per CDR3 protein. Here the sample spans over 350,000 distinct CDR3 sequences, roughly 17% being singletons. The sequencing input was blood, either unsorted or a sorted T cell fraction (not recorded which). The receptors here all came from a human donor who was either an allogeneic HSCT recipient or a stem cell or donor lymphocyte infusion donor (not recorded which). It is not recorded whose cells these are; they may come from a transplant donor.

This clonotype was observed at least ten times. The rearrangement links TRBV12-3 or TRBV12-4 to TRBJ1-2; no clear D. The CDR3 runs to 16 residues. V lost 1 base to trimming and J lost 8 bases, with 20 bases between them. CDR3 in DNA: TGTGCCAGCAGTTTAGACATGAAAAGGACGCTCGGGGGCTACACCTTC. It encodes CASSLDMKRTLGGYTF.

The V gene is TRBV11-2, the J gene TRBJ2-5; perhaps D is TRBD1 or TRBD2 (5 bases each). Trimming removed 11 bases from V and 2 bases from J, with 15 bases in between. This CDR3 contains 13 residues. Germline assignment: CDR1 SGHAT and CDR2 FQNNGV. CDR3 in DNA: TGTGCCGGATCCGGGGCAGGGCAAGAGACCCAGTACTTC. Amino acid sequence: CAGSGAGQETQYF.

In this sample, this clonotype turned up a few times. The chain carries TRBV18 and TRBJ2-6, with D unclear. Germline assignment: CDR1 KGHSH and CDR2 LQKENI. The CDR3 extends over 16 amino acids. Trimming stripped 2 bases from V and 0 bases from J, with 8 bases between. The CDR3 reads CASSPVSGSGANVLTF. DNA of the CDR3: TGTGCCAGCTCACCAGTATCTGGCTCTGGGGCCAACGTCCTGACTTTC.

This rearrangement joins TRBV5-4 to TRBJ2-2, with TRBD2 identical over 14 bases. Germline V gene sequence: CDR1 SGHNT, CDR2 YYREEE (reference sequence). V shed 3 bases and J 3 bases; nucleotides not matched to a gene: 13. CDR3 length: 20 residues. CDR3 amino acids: CASSSPGLAGGRKDTGELFF. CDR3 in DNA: TGTGCCAGCAGCTCCCCTGGACTAGCGGGAGGTCGGAAGGACACCGGGGAGCTGTTTTTT.

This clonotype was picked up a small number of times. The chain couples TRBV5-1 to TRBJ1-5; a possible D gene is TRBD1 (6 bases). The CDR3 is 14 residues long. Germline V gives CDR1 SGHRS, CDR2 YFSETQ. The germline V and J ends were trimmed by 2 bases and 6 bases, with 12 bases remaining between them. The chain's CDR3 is CASSLSGGRQPQHF. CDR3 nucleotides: TGCGCCAGCAGCTTATCCGGGGGGCGTCAGCCCCAGCATTTT.

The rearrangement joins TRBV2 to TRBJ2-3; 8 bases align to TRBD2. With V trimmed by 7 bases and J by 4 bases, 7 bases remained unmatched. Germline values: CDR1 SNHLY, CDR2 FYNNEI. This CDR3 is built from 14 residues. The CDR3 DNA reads TGTGCCAGCATTCCGGGAGGGGGGTCAGATACGCAGTATTTT. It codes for CASIPGGGSDTQYF.

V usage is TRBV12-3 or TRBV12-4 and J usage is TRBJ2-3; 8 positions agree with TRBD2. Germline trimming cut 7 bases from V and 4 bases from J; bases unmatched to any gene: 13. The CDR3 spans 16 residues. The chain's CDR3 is CASTLPPAGEADTQYF. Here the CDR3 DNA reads TGTGCCAGCACCCTTCCCCCAGCGGGAGAGGCAGATACGCAGTATTTT.

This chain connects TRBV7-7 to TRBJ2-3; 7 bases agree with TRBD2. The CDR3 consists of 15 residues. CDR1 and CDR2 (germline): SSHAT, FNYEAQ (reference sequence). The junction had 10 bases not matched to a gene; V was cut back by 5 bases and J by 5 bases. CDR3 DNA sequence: TGTGCCAGCAGCCCCGGGACTACGGGTAGAGATACGCAGTATTTT. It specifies CASSPGTTGRDTQYF.

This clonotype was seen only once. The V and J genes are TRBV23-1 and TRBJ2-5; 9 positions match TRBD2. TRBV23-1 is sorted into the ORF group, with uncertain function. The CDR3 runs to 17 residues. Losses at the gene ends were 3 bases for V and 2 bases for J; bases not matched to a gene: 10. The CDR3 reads CASSHPSSSGEQETQYF. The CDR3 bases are TGCGCCAGCAGTCACCCCTCTTCTAGCGGGGAGCAAGAGACCCAGTACTTC.

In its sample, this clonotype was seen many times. The CDR3 spells CASSRDIGLDTQYF. Here the CDR3 DNA reads TGTGCCAGCAGCCGGGACATAGGGCTAGATACGCAGTATTTT. The chain recombines TRBV3-1 with TRBJ2-3, with D possibly TRBD1 on 6 matching bases. Looked up from germline, CDR1 is LGHDT and CDR2 is YNNKEL (reference sequence). The CDR3 totals 14 residues. V lost 4 bases, J lost 5 bases, and 13 bases lay in between.

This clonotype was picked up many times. Here the CDR3 reads CASSQSLGFSNQPQHF. CDR3 nucleotide sequence: TGTGCCAGCAGCCAATCGCTGGGGTTCAGCAATCAGCCCCAGCATTTT. The chain uses TRBV16 and TRBJ1-5; no clear D. The CDR3 has 16 residues. Trimming left V 0 bases short and J 1 base short, with 10 bases between. Germline CDR1 reads KGHSY; CDR2 reads FQNENV.

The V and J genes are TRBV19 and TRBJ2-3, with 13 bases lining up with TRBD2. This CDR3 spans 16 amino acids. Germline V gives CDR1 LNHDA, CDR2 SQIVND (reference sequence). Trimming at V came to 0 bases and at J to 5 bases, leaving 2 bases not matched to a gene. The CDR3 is CASSIERLAGGDTQYF. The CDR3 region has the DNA TGTGCCAGTAGTATAGAAAGACTAGCGGGAGGAGATACGCAGTATTTT.

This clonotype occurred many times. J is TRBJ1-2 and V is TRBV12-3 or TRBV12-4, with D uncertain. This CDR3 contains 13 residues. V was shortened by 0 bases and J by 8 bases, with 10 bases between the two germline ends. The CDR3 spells CASSLAQRAGYTF. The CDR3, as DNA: TGTGCCAGCAGTTTAGCACAGCGGGCAGGCTACACCTTC.